The source of this T cell receptor (beta chain) is a study of response to subunit inactivated influenza vaccine. CDR3 length: 13 amino acids. Trimming removed 3 bases from V and 0 bases from J, with 5 bases in between. Germline V gives CDR1 SEHNR, CDR2 FQNEAQ (reference sequence). TCRdb processed the RT-PCR reads anew with MiXCR; each CDR3 protein has one entry. The sample carries about 570,000 distinct CDR3 sequences, approximately 10% recorded once. At least ten counts were recorded for this clonotype. This sample also appeared in a second study, on T cells expressing NK-cell markers. That source adds: Beta-chain TCR cDNA was generated via 5'RACE template switching with UMIs.

The chain has TRBV7-9 and TRBJ1-1; D remains unclear. This clonotype was sampled from a man aged 45 to 65 who received an inactivated influenza vaccine. The sample in question was PBMCs from blood, obtained on the day of vaccination. This CDR3 reads CASSFQVNTEAFF. The CDR3 nucleotides read TGTGCCAGCAGCTTTCAGGTGAACACTGAAGCTTTCTTT.